This TCR beta chain was recorded in a study of PD-1 blockade in classical Hodgkin lymphoma. Time point in this sample: cycle 4 day 1 (C4D1), after six to seven weeks of nivolumab. Every single patient, without exception, relapsed after autologous stem cell transplantation, and brentuximab vedotin exposure varied. The study, taken as a whole, reports: Possible causes of repertoire differences, disease activity or prior therapy, remain undefined. For complete responders, baseline diversity was comparable to that of newly diagnosed patients. It was reported that newly diagnosed patients had less baseline TCR diversity than healthy donors.

The table came from immunoSEQ multiplex PCR; TCRdb's copy has only in-frame clones and leaves some out. Of about 33,000 clones listed, less than 75% were seen once; the top ten hold about 3.8%. Germline assignment: CDR1 SNHLY and CDR2 FYNNEI. This CDR3 has 11 amino acids. Trimming stripped 8 bases from V and 5 bases from J, with 9 bases between. With respect to this clone: Its antigen is undetermined.

The chain employs TRBV2 and TRBJ2-5; D call uncertain. Sequences were derived from peripheral blood mononuclear cells (PBMCs), sampled before the fourth cycle of nivolumab. This receptor was taken from a human donor with classical Hodgkin lymphoma. The CDR3 nucleotides are TGTGCCAGCCAGCTACGGGAGACCCAGTACTTC. Its translation: CASQLRETQYF.